Presented here are 25 T cell receptor beta chains from one specimen sequenced in a study of T-cell reconstitution after alpha-beta-depleted transplantation in children. These TCRs are of unknown antigen specificity. As it was prepared, the TCRbeta library received unique molecular identifiers. TCRdb recomputed calls from the PCR reads with MiXCR, one row per CDR3 protein. The repertoire includes about 290,000 distinct CDR3 sequences, nearly 8% of them detected once, and about 9.3% sits in the top ten. General observations from the study: T-cell counts and diversity at one year following transplant were attributed mainly to newly produced T cells.

The material sequenced was peripheral blood, taken 360 days after TCRalphabeta/CD19-depleted stem cell transplant. These receptors came from a female patient younger than 10 who had a stem cell transplant for Fanconi anemia, so the T cells may come from the graft donor.

This clonotype has at least ten counts. The gene calls are TRBV20-1 and TRBJ1-2, with D possibly TRBD1 on 6 matching bases. Germline CDR1 is DFQATT and CDR2 is SNEGSKA (reference sequence). The V end lost 6 bases, the J end lost 7 bases, and 12 bases lay between the germline ends. CDR3 size: 11 residues. The CDR3 reads CSANQGFGYTF. In DNA form, the CDR3 reads TGCAGTGCCAATCAGGGGTTTGGCTACACCTTC.

This clonotype was seen many times. The J gene is TRBJ2-6, the V gene TRBV20-1; either TRBD1 or TRBD2 may fit D (5 bases each). CDR3 length: 16 residues. Between the trimmed V and J ends, which lost 6 bases and 0 bases, there was a span of 15 bases. Germline-derived CDR1 and CDR2 are DFQATT and SNEGSKA (reference sequence). CDR3 nucleotides: TGCAGTGCCGGCAAGGGACGGGACTCTGGGGCCAACGTCCTGACTTTC. Protein: CSAGKGRDSGANVLTF.

This clonotype showed up many times. V gene TRBV20-1 combines with J gene TRBJ2-1; the D is unclear. Trimming stripped 6 bases from V and 0 bases from J, with 6 bases between. This CDR3 comprises 12 residues. The germline gives CDR1 DFQATT, CDR2 SNEGSKA (reference sequence). CDR3 loop: CSALSSYNEQFF. The CDR3 DNA reads TGCAGTGCCCTAAGCTCCTACAATGAGCAGTTCTTC.

This clonotype appeared many times. This rearrangement joins TRBV2 to TRBJ2-2; perhaps TRBD1 as D (7 bases). CDR3 length: 14 amino acids. From germline, CDR1 is SNHLY and CDR2 FYNNEI. Trimming left V 11 bases short and J 2 bases short, with 15 bases between. CDR3 residues: CAGGDRGNTGELFF. The CDR3 nucleotides are TGTGCCGGAGGGGACAGAGGTAACACCGGGGAGCTGTTTTTT.

This clonotype was counted at least ten times. The J gene is TRBJ2-2, the V gene TRBV20-1; 9 nucleotides align to TRBD2. CDR3 size: 16 residues. Germline V gene data show CDR1 as DFQATT and CDR2 as SNEGSKA (reference sequence). V was clipped by 4 bases and J by 3 bases; unmatched bases: 9. The CDR3 sequence: CSATPRGRADTGELFF. CDR3 bases: TGCAGTGCTACCCCTCGCGGGAGGGCGGACACCGGGGAGCTGTTTTTT.

This clonotype was observed a few times. The CDR3 reads CACCPFRWAGARSTDTQYF. In nucleotides, the CDR3 is TGTGCCTGCTGTCCCTTTCGGTGGGCAGGGGCCAGATCCACAGATACGCAGTATTTT. The V and J genes are TRBV2 and TRBJ2-3, with D maybe TRBD1 (6 bases). This CDR3 contains 19 residues. CDR1 and CDR2 (germline): SNHLY, FYNNEI. With 11 bases removed from V and 2 bases from J, the gap between germline ends came to 32 bases.

This clonotype was detected ten times or more. The chain couples TRBV18 to TRBJ2-2; the match to TRBD2 covers 7 bases. The CDR3 has 16 amino acids. Germline CDR1 is KGHSH and CDR2 is LQKENI. V was pared by 1 base and J by 5 bases, with 7 bases of the junction left unmatched. For the CDR3, the DNA is TGTGCCAGCTCACCACTGGTTGCGGGAGAGACCGGGGAGCTGTTTTTT. This sequence encodes CASSPLVAGETGELFF. The variable domain in full, with the rest retrieved from reference TRBV18 and TRBJ2-2, is NAGVMQNPRHLVRRRGQEARLRCSPMKGHSHVYWYRQLPEEGLKFMVYLQKENIIDESGMPKERFSAEFPKEGPSILRIQQVVRGDSAAYFCASSPLVAGETGELFFGEGSRLTVL.

This clonotype has only a few counts. This chain links TRBV29-1 with TRBJ2-3; no clear D. In germline, CDR1 is SQVTM, CDR2 ANQGSEA. Trimming pared 3 bases from V and 2 bases from J, leaving 18 bases between. The CDR3 spans 16 residues. CDR3 coding DNA: TGCAGCGTTGAGTTCGCCTGGCTAATGGACACAGATACGCAGTATTTT. This sequence encodes CSVEFAWLMDTDTQYF.

Many counts were recorded for this clonotype. This chain links TRBV5-1 with TRBJ2-7; 7 bases agree with TRBD1. The V gene end was trimmed by 7 bases and the J gene end by 3 bases; junction bases not matched to a gene: 7. The CDR3 length is 13 residues. Germline V gene lookup returns CDR1 SGHRS and CDR2 YFSETQ. CDR3 residues: CASGISGGYEQYF. DNA of the CDR3: TGCGCCAGCGGAATTTCAGGGGGCTACGAGCAGTACTTC.

This chain uses TRBV3-1 with TRBJ1-3; the D is unclear. The CDR3 totals 12 residues. V lost 0 bases and J lost 5, with 2 bases in between. Looked up from germline, CDR1 is LGHDT and CDR2 is YNNKEL (reference sequence). CDR3 protein: CASSQDRNTIYF. The DNA of the CDR3 is TGTGCCAGCAGCCAAGACCGAAACACCATATATTTT.

This clonotype came up a few times. The V gene is TRBV12-3 or TRBV12-4, the J gene TRBJ2-2; D may match TRBD1 or TRBD2 (6 bases each). V lost 4 bases, J lost 4 bases, and 13 bases lay in between. This CDR3 has 15 amino acids. For the CDR3, the DNA is TGTGCCAGCAGTTGGGGGGCCAGGGGCACCGGGGAGCTGTTTTTT. Translating it yields CASSWGARGTGELFF.

In its sample, this clonotype was seen a few times. This CDR3 reads CASSPDPGRTYEQYF. CDR3 in DNA: TGTGCCAGCAGTCCGGACCCAGGGCGTACCTACGAGCAGTACTTC. V gene TRBV2 combines with J gene TRBJ2-7; tentative D call: TRBD1 (5 bases). V was trimmed by 5 bases and J by 2 bases, leaving 16 bases between them. The CDR3 has 15 amino acids. Germline-derived CDR1 and CDR2 are SNHLY and FYNNEI. The variable domain in full, completed from reference TRBV2 and TRBJ2-7, reads EPEVTQTPSHQVTQMGQEVILRCVPISNHLYFYWYRQILGQKVEFLVSFYNNEISEKSEIFDDQFSVERPDGSNFTLKIRSTKLEDSAMYFCASSPDPGRTYEQYFGPGTRLTVT.

The J gene is TRBJ2-2, the V gene TRBV6-1; 8 bases are shared with TRBD2. Germline CDR1 is MNHNS and CDR2 is SASEGT. The J segment lost 1 base and the V segment lost 6 bases, leaving 4 bases of the junction unmatched. The CDR3 loop spans 15 amino acids. The CDR3 coding sequence is TGTGCCAGCAGAGCGGGAGTAATGAACACCGGGGAGCTGTTTTTT. Protein product: CASRAGVMNTGELFF.

There are many counts of this clonotype. V gene TRBV10-3 combines with J gene TRBJ2-7; D may be TRBD2 (6 bases). In germline, CDR1 is ENHRY, CDR2 SYGVKD. CDR3 length: 13 residues. The V end lost 2 bases, the J end lost 6 bases, and 11 bases lay between the germline ends. The DNA for the CDR3 is TGTGCCATCAGTGAGGGGAGGCTAGCCGAGCAGTACTTC. It is translated as CAISEGRLAEQYF.

Ten or more counts support this clonotype. V gene TRBV29-1 combines with J gene TRBJ1-2, with unresolved D. CDR1 and CDR2 from the germline V gene are SQVTM and ANQGSEA. The V end was cut by 7 bases, the J end by 4 bases, with 10 bases between. The CDR3 has 11 amino acids. CDR3 DNA sequence: TGCAGCGGTGTCGGCCCCTATGGCTACACCTTC. Its protein is CSGVGPYGYTF.

The chain recombines TRBV15 with TRBJ2-5, with D perhaps TRBD2 (5 bases). The CDR3 extends over 15 amino acids. Germline V lookup: CDR1 LNHNV, CDR2 YYDKDF (reference sequence). The V end was cut by 0 bases, the J end by 7 bases, with 15 bases between. The DNA for the CDR3 is TGTGCCACCAGCAGAGATCCCGGGCTAGCTACGACCCAGTACTTC. Protein sequence: CATSRDPGLATTQYF.

The sample holds many counts of this clonotype. The chain uses TRBV30 and TRBJ2-1, with D uncertain. The V gene's germline CDR1 is GTSNPN and CDR2 SVGIG (reference sequence). V lost 2 bases to trimming and J lost 9 bases, with 14 bases between them. CDR3 length equals 13 residues. CDR3 sequence reads: CAWSMMVASEQFF. CDR3 coding DNA: TGTGCCTGGAGTATGATGGTAGCAAGTGAGCAGTTCTTC.

As for this clonotype: This clone may be a read error of a much larger clone one base away. This chain connects TRBV7-7 to TRBJ2-1; 10 nucleotides agree with TRBD2. The CDR3 loop spans 13 amino acids. The V segment lost 9 bases and the J segment 6 bases; nucleotides outside the gene matches: 5. Per the germline V gene, CDR1 is SSHAT and CDR2 is FNYEAQ (reference sequence). The CDR3 here is CARSRLAGNEQFF. The CDR3, as DNA: TGTGCCAGAAGCAGACTAGCGGGCAATGAGCAGTTCTTC. Full variable domain (missing parts from reference TRBV7-7 and TRBJ2-1): GAGVSQSPRYKVTKRGQDVTLRCDPISSHATLYWYQQALGQGPEFLTYFNYEAQPDKSGLPSDRFSAERPEGSISTLTIQRTEQRDSAMYRCARSRLAGNEQFFGPGTRLTVL.

This clonotype was seen at least ten times. The chain combines TRBV7-7 with TRBJ2-1; 11 nucleotides match TRBD2. The V and J ends lost 6 bases and 7 bases, in that order; junction bases with no gene match: 8. Germline V CDR1 and CDR2: SSHAT, FNYEAQ (reference sequence). The CDR3 covers 15 residues. CDR3 sequence reads: CASSKLAGAGNEQFF. The CDR3 nucleotides read TGTGCCAGCAGTAAACTAGCGGGGGCAGGGAATGAGCAGTTCTTC.

J is TRBJ2-7 and V is TRBV7-2; 8 bases align to TRBD1. Germline-derived CDR1 and CDR2 are SGHTA and FQGNSA. This CDR3 contains 14 residues. V lost 3 bases, J lost 3 bases, and 4 bases stayed unmatched. CDR3 DNA: TGTGCCAGCAGCTTTTCCACAGGGGGCTACGAGCAGTACTTC. It is translated as CASSFSTGGYEQYF.

This clonotype was detected many times. The rearrangement joins TRBV15 to TRBJ2-2; 8 nucleotides align to TRBD2. The CDR3 is made up of 15 amino acids. The V and J ends lost 5 bases and 1 base, in that order; junction bases with no gene match: 3. CDR1 is LNHNV and CDR2 is YYDKDF in the germline V gene (reference sequence). This CDR3 reads CATSFLAGNTGELFF. CDR3 nucleotides: TGTGCCACCAGCTTTCTAGCGGGGAACACCGGGGAGCTGTTTTTT.

This clonotype has at least ten counts. V usage is TRBV4-3 and J usage is TRBJ2-3; D remains unclear. CDR1 is LGHNA and CDR2 is YSLEER in the germline V gene. The CDR3 is made up of 16 amino acids. V was cut by 0 bases and J by 0 bases, with 10 bases left in between. DNA for the CDR3: TGCGCCAGCAGCCAAGATAGAGAGATTAGCACAGATACGCAGTATTTT. It specifies CASSQDREISTDTQYF.

This clonotype occurred many times. The chain joins TRBV20-1 to TRBJ2-1; D could derive from TRBD1 or TRBD2 (5 bases each). CDR3 length: 15 amino acids. V was clipped by 5 bases and J by 3 bases, with 17 bases between them. CDR1 and CDR2 (germline): DFQATT, SNEGSKA (reference sequence). CDR3: CSAPPGKGIYNEQFF. The CDR3 coding sequence is TGCAGTGCTCCCCCCGGGAAGGGGATCTACAATGAGCAGTTCTTC.

In its sample, this clonotype was seen many times. The rearrangement joins TRBV5-1 to TRBJ2-3, with D unclear. The CDR3 is made up of 14 amino acids. V lost 1 base and J 4 bases, leaving 10 bases between the germline ends. CDR1 is SGHRS, CDR2 YFSETQ, per germline. The CDR3 region is CASSLTDFSDTQYF. The CDR3 nucleotides are TGCGCCAGCAGCTTGACTGACTTTTCAGATACGCAGTATTTT.

This clonotype has just a few counts. V and J are TRBV4-3 and TRBJ2-2; possible D gene TRBD2, 5 bases. This CDR3 is 15 amino acids long. V was trimmed by 4 bases and J by 2 bases, leaving 11 bases between them. Germline-derived CDR1 and CDR2 are LGHNA and YSLEER. CDR3 bases: TGCGCCAGCAGCCCCGGGGTCACCAACACCGGGGAGCTGTTTTTT. It is translated as CASSPGVTNTGELFF.